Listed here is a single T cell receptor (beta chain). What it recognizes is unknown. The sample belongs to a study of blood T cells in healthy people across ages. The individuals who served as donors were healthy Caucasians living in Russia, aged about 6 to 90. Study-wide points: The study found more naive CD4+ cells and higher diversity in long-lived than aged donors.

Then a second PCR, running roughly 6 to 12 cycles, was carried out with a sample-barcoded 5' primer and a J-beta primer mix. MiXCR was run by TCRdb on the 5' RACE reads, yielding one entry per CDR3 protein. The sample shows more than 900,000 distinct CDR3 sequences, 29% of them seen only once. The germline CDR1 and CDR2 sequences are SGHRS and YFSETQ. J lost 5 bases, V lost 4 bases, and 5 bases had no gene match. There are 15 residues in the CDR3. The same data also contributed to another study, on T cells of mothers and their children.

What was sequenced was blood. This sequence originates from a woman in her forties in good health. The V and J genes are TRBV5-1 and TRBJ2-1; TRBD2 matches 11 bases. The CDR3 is CASSDGTSGHNEQFF. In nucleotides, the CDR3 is TGCGCCAGCAGCGACGGGACTAGCGGCCACAATGAGCAGTTCTTC. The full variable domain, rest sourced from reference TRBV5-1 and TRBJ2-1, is KAGVTQTPRYLIKTRGQQVTLSCSPISGHRSVSWYQQTPGQGLQFLFEYFSETQRNKGNFPGRFSGRQFSNSRSEMNVSTLELGDSALYLCASSDGTSGHNEQFFGPGTRLTVL.